These T cell receptor beta chains were read from a single sample in a study of chemoradiotherapy in HPV16-positive cancers. Sequenced by immunoSEQ multiplex PCR; TCRdb stores in-frame clones only, minus some. The sample includes some 31,000 clones, about 90% of them seen just once. The source was blood, collected from a patient who underwent chemoradiotherapy. These receptors originate from a human donor with HPV-associated anogenital cancer. CDR3s leave out the opening cysteine and the closing phenylalanine or tryptophan. Fields, in order: D gene, V gene, J gene, CDR3 protein. A D gene is named only where the DNA matches it firmly.

.	TRBV7-6	TRBJ1-2	ASSLDASGYT
TRBD1	TRBV7-9	TRBJ1-1	ASSTDRVEATEAF
.	TRBV7-2	TRBJ1-5	ASSLRPQSFNQPQH
.	TRBV2	TRBJ1-5	ASSMEGNPYQPQH
TRBD1	TRBV14	TRBJ2-2	ASSQVTGYAGELF
.	TRBV19	TRBJ1-5	ASTSRGLSRNQPQH
.	TRBV5-4	TRBJ2-2	ASSLGVGGANTGELF
TRBD1	TRBV19	TRBJ1-1	ASTKVLGGRTEAF
.	TRBV9	TRBJ2-7	ASSLTGNNYEQY
TRBD2	TRBV19	TRBJ2-1	ASSIDGGGNNEQF
TRBD2	TRBV7-9	TRBJ2-7	ASSAVAGAYEQY
.	TRBV6-5	TRBJ1-5	ASSYPGRTNDQPQH
.	TRBV6-1	TRBJ2-2	ASTEDPTPGELF
TRBD2	TRBV7-2	TRBJ2-5	ASSLTASGGQETQY
.	TRBV2	TRBJ2-4	ASSEGRTGNIQY
.	TRBV7-9	TRBJ1-1	ASSLQQSRAGAF
.	TRBV29-1	TRBJ1-1	SVRVGHSNTEAF
.	TRBV5-4	TRBJ1-4	ASSLGGGVVNEKLF
TRBD1	TRBV7-8	TRBJ1-2	ASSADRGEYGYT
.	TRBV2	TRBJ2-2	ASRRPANTGELF
TRBD1	TRBV7-8	TRBJ1-5	ASSWDRGRGNQPQH
TRBD2	TRBV6-5	TRBJ2-7	ASTTSGGYEQY
TRBD1	TRBV30	TRBJ1-3	AWSLGTAGNTIY
.	TRBV29-1	TRBJ1-2	SVEWGYGYT
.	TRBV18	TRBJ2-2	ASRGYTGELF
.	TRBV7-2	TRBJ1-5	ASSLGHNQPQH
TRBD1	TRBV5-6	TRBJ2-3	ASSWLGQGPDTQY
.	TRBV10-2	TRBJ2-2	ASSEPLGRYGELF